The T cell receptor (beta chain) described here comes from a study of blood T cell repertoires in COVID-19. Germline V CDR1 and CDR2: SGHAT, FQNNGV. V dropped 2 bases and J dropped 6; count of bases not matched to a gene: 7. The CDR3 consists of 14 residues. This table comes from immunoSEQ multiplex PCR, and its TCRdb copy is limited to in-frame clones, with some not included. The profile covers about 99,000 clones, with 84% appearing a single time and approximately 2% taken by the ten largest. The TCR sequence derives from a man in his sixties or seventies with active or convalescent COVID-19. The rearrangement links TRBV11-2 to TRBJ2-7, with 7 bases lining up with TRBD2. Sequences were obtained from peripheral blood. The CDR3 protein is CASSLPRGVLEQYF. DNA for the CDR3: TGTGCCAGCAGCTTACCCCGGGGGGTTCTCGAGCAGTACTTC.